These 15 T cell receptor beta chains were all obtained from the same sample, sequenced in a study of regulatory T cells in long-lasting Graves disease. Arm-PCR of CDR3 regions with iRepertoire HTBI primers generated TCR beta libraries. TCRdb analysed the multiplex PCR reads with MiXCR anew, one entry per CDR3 protein. The sample lists about 330,000 distinct CDR3 sequences, about 16% occurring once. Time point noted: newly diagnosed GD, antithyroid drugs for less than 3 months. PBMCs were the source of the RNA used for TCR sequencing. These data were also filed under a second study, of T cells in Graves' hyperthyroidism and ophthalmopathy.

The sequences come from peripheral blood mononuclear cells (PBMCs), collected at new diagnosis, from a patient treated with antithyroid drugs. Receptor source: a woman between 18 and 29 years old with Graves disease.

This clonotype was picked up many times. The chain uses TRBV28 and TRBJ1-2; D is uncertain. Per the germline V gene, CDR1 is MDHEN and CDR2 is SYDVKM. Trimming stripped 6 bases from V and 4 bases from J, with 15 bases between. The length of the CDR3 is 14 residues. The DNA of the CDR3 is TGTGCCAGCAGCTCGGGCGGGAGGGTCTATGGCTACACCTTC. This gives the protein CASSSGGRVYGYTF.

There are a few counts of this clonotype. The chain is built from TRBV19 and TRBJ1-1, with D possibly matching TRBD1 (6 bases). V was clipped by 5 bases and J by 1 base, with 11 bases between them. Germline V CDR1 and CDR2: LNHDA, SQIVND (reference sequence). The CDR3 sequence is 14 residues long. This chain's CDR3 is CASSYPGANTEAFF. In DNA, the CDR3 is TGTGCCAGTAGTTATCCAGGGGCGAACACTGAAGCTTTCTTT.

The rearrangement joins TRBV19 to TRBJ2-7; tentatively, D is TRBD2 (6 bases). Trimming took 3 bases from V and 4 from J, leaving 10 bases between them. The germline CDR1 and CDR2 sequences are LNHDA and SQIVND (reference sequence). The CDR3 has 13 residues. The CDR3 protein is CASSIGGGYEQYF. As DNA, the CDR3 is TGTGCCAGTAGTATCGGTGGGGGGTACGAGCAGTACTTC.

The chain carries TRBV9 and TRBJ1-3; no clear D. V lost 4 bases, J lost 0 bases, and 5 bases lay in between. Germline-derived CDR1 and CDR2 are SGDLS and YYNGEE. The CDR3 totals 13 residues. The CDR3 loop reads CASSSNSGNTIYF. CDR3 coding DNA: TGTGCCAGCAGCTCCAACTCTGGAAACACCATATATTTT.

This chain joins TRBV5-1 and TRBJ1-1; D is perhaps TRBD1 (5 bases). This CDR3 contains 13 residues. Germline CDR1 and CDR2: SGHRS and YFSETQ. Trimming took off 4 bases at V and 9 bases at J, with 16 bases between the two ends. This CDR3 is CASSRSSRDQAFF. CDR3 nucleotides: TGCGCCAGCAGCCGGAGTAGTAGGGACCAAGCTTTCTTT.

The sample holds one count of this clonotype. The chain uses TRBV3-1 and TRBJ2-1; TRBD2 aligns across 12 bases. V dropped 4 bases and J dropped 10; count of bases not matched to a gene: 17. This CDR3 contains 18 residues. The germline CDR1 and CDR2 sequences are LGHDT and YNNKEL (reference sequence). The CDR3 region has the DNA TGTGCCAGCAGCCCGGAGTCAGGGGGACTAGCGGGTACAGGGGAGCAGTTCTTC. It specifies CASSPESGGLAGTGEQFF.

This chain uses TRBV6-4 with TRBJ1-1; D not certain. CDR1 and CDR2 (germline): MRHNA, SNTAGT. This CDR3 region has 14 residues. The ends were cut back, 5 bases at V and 3 bases at J, with 13 bases in the middle. CDR3 region: CASSYIRGDTEAFF. In DNA form, the CDR3 reads TGTGCCAGCAGTTACATACGGGGAGACACTGAAGCTTTCTTT.

The table lists this clonotype with many counts. This chain links TRBV27 with TRBJ2-3, with D possibly TRBD1 on 6 matching bases. Germline assignment: CDR1 MNHEY and CDR2 SMNVEV (reference sequence). V was shortened by 2 bases and J by 4 bases, with 13 bases between the two germline ends. The CDR3 runs 15 residues. CDR3 sequence: CASSLIGQFADTQYF. The DNA for the CDR3 is TGTGCCAGCAGTTTAATAGGACAGTTTGCAGATACGCAGTATTTT.

Ten or more counts support this clonotype. V and J are TRBV9 and TRBJ2-3, with D possibly matching TRBD1 (6 bases). The CDR3 sequence is 15 residues long. Trimming took off 5 bases at V and 0 bases at J, with 13 bases between the two ends. In germline, CDR1 is SGDLS, CDR2 YYNGEE. This CDR3 is CASSGDIQSTDTQYF. The DNA of the CDR3 is TGTGCCAGCAGTGGGGACATCCAAAGCACAGATACGCAGTATTTT.

This clonotype occurred many times. The chain couples TRBV9 to TRBJ2-7; TRBD1 aligns across 7 bases. J lost 2 bases, V lost 3 bases, and 17 bases had no gene match. CDR3 length equals 18 residues. Germline-derived CDR1 and CDR2 are SGDLS and YYNGEE. The CDR3 DNA follows: TGTGCCAGCAGCGGAGGGCCCGGGCGGACAGGCGCTCCCTACGAGCAGTACTTC. This gives the protein CASSGGPGRTGAPYEQYF. Filled out from reference TRBV9 and TRBJ2-7, the complete variable domain reads DSGVTQTPKHLITATGQRVTLRCSPRSGDLSVYWYQQSLDQGLQFLIQYYNGEERAKGNILERFSAQQFPDLHSELNLSSLELGDSALYFCASSGGPGRTGAPYEQYFGPGTRLTVT.

This clonotype turned up a few times. This rearrangement joins TRBV18 to TRBJ1-3; tentative D call: TRBD1 (5 bases). The V end lost 3 bases, the J end lost 4 bases, and 16 bases lay between the germline ends. The CDR3 runs to 16 residues. Germline assignment: CDR1 KGHSH and CDR2 LQKENI. In DNA form, the CDR3 reads TGTGCCAGCTCACCTACTCGGGACCAAGCGGGAAACACCATATATTTT. Translated, it gives CASSPTRDQAGNTIYF.

This clonotype was counted at least ten times. V and J are TRBV11-2 and TRBJ1-4; D is perhaps TRBD1 (5 bases). CDR3 length: 15 residues. The germline V and J ends were trimmed by 1 base and 5 bases, with 11 bases remaining between them. CDR1 and CDR2 from the germline V gene are SGHAT and FQNNGV. CDR3 residues: CASSLARAHNEKLFF. CDR3 in DNA: TGTGCCAGCAGCTTAGCCAGGGCCCACAATGAAAAACTGTTTTTT.

The genes are TRBV6-1 and TRBJ2-2; possibly TRBD1 or TRBD2 for D (5 bases each). CDR3 length equals 15 residues. Germline V lookup: CDR1 MNHNS, CDR2 SASEGT. Trimming left V 5 bases short and J 8 bases short, with 18 bases between. The CDR3 here is CASSRKLGTPGELFF. The CDR3 region has the DNA TGTGCCAGCAGTCGTAAACTAGGGACCCCGGGGGAGCTGTTTTTT.

This clonotype was counted a few times. The rearrangement links TRBV6-1 to TRBJ1-4, with TRBD1 as a possible D gene (5 bases). Trimming removed 0 bases from V and 7 bases from J, with 21 bases in between. CDR1 and CDR2 from the germline V gene are MNHNS and SASEGT. The CDR3 consists of 18 residues. The DNA of the CDR3 is TGTGCCAGCAGTGAAGCGGGATACAGGCTAGCGCGGGGTGAAAAACTGTTTTTT. This translates into CASSEAGYRLARGEKLFF.

This clonotype was detected ten times or more. The V call is TRBV7-8, the J call TRBJ2-5; tentative D call: TRBD2 (6 bases). V was trimmed by 6 bases and J by 0 bases, leaving 14 bases between them. CDR3 length: 15 residues. Germline V gives CDR1 SGHVS, CDR2 FQNEAQ. The CDR3 bases are TGTGCCAGCAGACAAACACAGCGGGACCAAGAGACCCAGTACTTC. Protein: CASRQTQRDQETQYF.